Each of the 20 T cell receptor beta chains below was sequenced from the same sample in a study of shared clonotypes between healthy human individuals. Only in-frame clones appear in the TCRdb table, and some are missing; sequencing was by immunoSEQ multiplex PCR. The top ten clones hold 0.35% to 0.45% of a sample with fewer than 2.5 million clones, 80% to 95% of them seen once. Sequenced material: naive CD4+ T cells from PBMCs. This sample's subset: CD45RA+ positively selected. These receptors were collected from a man between 18 and 35 years old in good health. Some clones in this sample may be carry-over from other donors' samples.

The chain combines TRBV30 with TRBJ1-6; 7 positions match TRBD1. Trimming cost V 8 bases and J 5 bases; bases outside gene matches: 3. There are 12 residues in the CDR3. Germline V gene data show CDR1 as GTSNPN and CDR2 as SVGIG (reference sequence). The chain's CDR3 is CARGQNNSPLHF. The DNA for the CDR3 is TGTGCCCGGGGACAGAATAATTCACCCCTCCACTTT.

Here the CDR3 DNA reads TGTGCCAGCAGCCGACTTGGCACCGGGGAGCTGTTTTTT. The encoded protein is CASSRLGTGELFF. The chain has TRBV7-2 and TRBJ2-2; D is undetermined. V was shortened by 5 bases and J by 4 bases, with 8 bases between the two germline ends. The CDR3 loop spans 13 amino acids. Germline CDR1 reads SGHTA; CDR2 reads FQGNSA. The whole variable domain, remainder taken from reference TRBV7-2 and TRBJ2-2, is GAGVSQSPSNKVTEKGKDVELRCDPISGHTALYWYRQSLGQGLEFLIYFQGNSAPDKSGLPSDRFSAERTGGSVSTLTIQRTQQEDSAVYLCASSRLGTGELFFGEGSRLTVL.

Regarding this clone: This same CDR3 is encoded by further DNA sequences in the sample. V usage is TRBV5-1 and J usage is TRBJ2-1, with D unresolved. The CDR3 runs to 13 residues. Deletions cut 0 bases from V and 5 bases from J, with 6 bases between. Germline CDR1 and CDR2: SGHRS and YFSETQ. Here the CDR3 reads CASSLEPHNEQFF. The DNA of the CDR3 is TGCGCCAGCAGCTTGGAACCACACAATGAGCAGTTCTTC.

The sample holds one count of this clone. The chain combines TRBV19 with TRBJ2-1, with 8 positions matching TRBD2. Germline CDR1 and CDR2: LNHDA and SQIVND (reference sequence). J was trimmed by 4 bases and V by 6 bases; bases with no gene match: 8. CDR3 size: 15 residues. CDR3 in amino acids: CASRARTSPYNEQFF. The CDR3 nucleotides are TGTGCCAGTAGGGCGCGGACTAGCCCTTACAATGAGCAGTTCTTC. The variable domain in full, completed from reference TRBV19 and TRBJ2-1, reads DGGITQSPKYLFRKEGQNVTLSCEQNLNHDAMYWYRQDPGQGLRLIYYSQIVNDFQKGDIAEGYSVSREKKESFPLTVTSAQKNPTAFYLCASRARTSPYNEQFFGPGTRLTVL.

V and J are TRBV5-1 and TRBJ1-4, with TRBD1 identical over 8 bases. The V and J ends lost 1 base and 8 bases, in that order; junction bases with no gene match: 4. Looked up from germline, CDR1 is SGHRS and CDR2 is YFSETQ. This CDR3 region has 14 residues. CDR3 in amino acids: CASSLLDREEKLFF. The CDR3 bases are TGCGCCAGCAGCTTGTTGGACAGGGAGGAAAAACTGTTTTTT.

The chain uses TRBV29-1 and TRBJ2-2; D might be TRBD2 (6 bases). Germline CDR1 SQVTM, CDR2 ANQGSEA. The CDR3 length is 14 residues. Deletions cut 4 bases from V and 5 bases from J, with 14 bases between. CDR3 coding DNA: TGCAGCGTTGCGGGACTCTATGGGACCGGGGAGCTGTTTTTT. This translates into CSVAGLYGTGELFF.

This clone was seen once. The CDR3, as DNA: TGTGCCAGCAGTCTCACCCTAGCGGGAGCGGCAGATACGCAGTATTTT. Protein product: CASSLTLAGAADTQYF. The genes are TRBV28 and TRBJ2-3, with 10 bases aligning to TRBD2. CDR3 length equals 16 residues. V dropped 5 bases and J dropped 4; count of bases not matched to a gene: 9. The germline V gene has CDR1 MDHEN and CDR2 SYDVKM.

The V call is TRBV15, the J call TRBJ2-5; D gene uncertain. The CDR3 is made up of 20 amino acids. Trimming cost V 3 bases and J 5 bases, with 31 bases left between them. CDR1 is LNHNV and CDR2 is YYDKDF in the germline V gene (reference sequence). The CDR3 region is CATSSVSAPGGKPVRETQYF. The CDR3 DNA reads TGTGCCACCAGCAGCGTGAGCGCGCCTGGTGGCAAACCCGTTCGGGAGACCCAGTACTTC.

Regarding this clone: Distinct nucleotide sequences in the sample also encode this CDR3. This chain connects TRBV28 to TRBJ1-3; D not resolved. This CDR3 spans 12 amino acids. V was trimmed by 5 bases and J by 7 bases, leaving 9 bases between them. CDR1 is MDHEN, CDR2 SYDVKM, per germline. The CDR3 protein is CASSPLGNTIYF. In DNA, the CDR3 is TGTGCCAGCAGTCCACTTGGGAACACCATATATTTT.

Comment on this clone: The same CDR3 arises from other DNA sequences in this sample as well. The V gene is TRBV9, the J gene TRBJ1-1, with a possible D match to TRBD1 (5 bases). The V end lost 6 bases, the J end lost 1 base, and 10 bases lay between the germline ends. The CDR3 extends over 13 amino acids. Germline V gives CDR1 SGDLS, CDR2 YYNGEE. Here the CDR3 reads CASNPGPNTEAFF. The CDR3 DNA sequence: TGTGCCAGCAATCCAGGGCCGAACACTGAAGCTTTCTTT.

The gene calls are TRBV28 and TRBJ2-1; 12 nucleotides align to TRBD2. The J segment lost 6 bases and the V segment lost 6 bases, leaving 15 bases of the junction unmatched. The CDR3 extends over 18 amino acids. Germline V gives CDR1 MDHEN, CDR2 SYDVKM. CDR3: CASSRTANPGLAGNEQFF. The CDR3 nucleotides are TGTGCCAGCAGCCGTACTGCAAATCCGGGACTAGCGGGCAATGAGCAGTTCTTC. Complete variable domain (other parts from reference TRBV28 and TRBJ2-1): DVKVTQSSRYLVKRTGEKVFLECVQDMDHENMFWYRQDPGLGLRLIYFSYDVKMKEKGDIPEGYSVSREKKERFSLILESASTNQTSMYLCASSRTANPGLAGNEQFFGPGTRLTVL.

The DNA of the CDR3 is TGTGCCTGGTCCGGGACAGTATCATACAATGAGCAGTTCTTC. Protein sequence: CAWSGTVSYNEQFF. This chain joins TRBV30 and TRBJ2-1, with TRBD1 identical over 7 bases. Germline CDR1 reads GTSNPN; CDR2 reads SVGIG (reference sequence). This CDR3 is built from 14 residues. The junction had 8 bases not matched to a gene; V was cut back by 5 bases and J by 4 bases.

This clone came up a few times. This rearrangement joins TRBV6-5 to TRBJ1-5, with D perhaps TRBD1 (5 bases). CDR3 length: 13 amino acids. V lost 0 bases to trimming and J lost 10 bases, with 10 bases between them. The germline V gene has CDR1 MNHEY and CDR2 SVGAGI. The CDR3 DNA is TGTGCCAGCAGTTACTCGCAGGGAAAACCCCAGCATTTT. Its protein product is CASSYSQGKPQHF.

This chain connects TRBV7-8 to TRBJ2-3; D is unresolved. V was pared by 4 bases and J by 1 base, with 9 bases between. From germline, CDR1 is SGHVS and CDR2 FQNEAQ. This CDR3 has 14 amino acids. The CDR3 here is CASSSVTGTDTQYF. The CDR3 DNA reads TGTGCCAGCAGCTCCGTGACTGGCACAGATACGCAGTATTTT.

The chain combines TRBV5-1 with TRBJ1-1, with D tentatively TRBD1 (5 bases). The CDR3 runs 14 residues. Trimming took off 4 bases at V and 1 base at J, with 11 bases between the two ends. From germline, CDR1 is SGHRS and CDR2 YFSETQ. The CDR3 protein is CASSVGTENTEAFF. CDR3 DNA sequence: TGCGCCAGCAGCGTGGGGACGGAGAACACTGAAGCTTTCTTT.

The CDR3 sequence: CASSIIRGHEQYF. In nucleotides, the CDR3 is TGTGCCAGCAGCATCATCCGCGGCCACGAGCAGTACTTC. The chain couples TRBV11-2 to TRBJ2-7; no definite D call. V was cut by 5 bases and J by 5 bases, with 13 bases left in between. The CDR3 covers 13 residues. Per the germline V gene, CDR1 is SGHAT and CDR2 is FQNNGV.

The rearrangement joins TRBV4-3 to TRBJ2-5; unclear D gene. This CDR3 region has 15 residues. Germline loops: CDR1 LGHNA, CDR2 YSLEER. V lost 0 bases, J lost 6 bases, and 14 bases lay in between. CDR3 protein: CASSQDSYEHQTQYF. The CDR3 coding sequence is TGCGCCAGCAGCCAAGATTCTTACGAGCACCAGACCCAGTACTTC.

This sequence joins TRBV6-5 and TRBJ1-5; 8 positions agree with TRBD1. CDR1 and CDR2 from the germline V gene are MNHEY and SVGAGI. The CDR3 is 14 residues long. Losses at the gene ends were 5 bases for V and 7 bases for J; bases not matched to a gene: 7. CDR3 nucleotides: TGTGCCAGCAGTGTCACAGGGGGGAGCCAGCCCCAGCATTTT. Translated, it gives CASSVTGGSQPQHF.

The V and J genes are TRBV9 and TRBJ2-1; D gene uncertain. The V gene lost 5 bases and the J gene lost 0 bases, with 9 bases spanning the gap. Germline CDR1 is SGDLS and CDR2 is YYNGEE. The CDR3 runs to 14 residues. In nucleotides, the CDR3 is TGTGCCAGCAGTGGGCCAAGCTCCTACAATGAGCAGTTCTTC. Translation gives CASSGPSSYNEQFF.

The V gene is TRBV18, the J gene TRBJ2-3, with D perhaps being TRBD1 or TRBD2 (5 bases each). This CDR3 has 19 residues. V was clipped by 4 bases and J by 2 bases, with 25 bases between them. The V gene's germline CDR1 is KGHSH and CDR2 LQKENI. The CDR3 DNA reads TGTGCCAGCTCACTGGGTGGGGGAGTCAACTACCCATCCACAGATACGCAGTATTTT. Encoded protein: CASSLGGGVNYPSTDTQYF.